Each of the 8 T cell receptor beta chains below was sequenced from the same sample in a study of cytomegalovirus exposure and HLA in healthy donors. Method: immunoSEQ multiplex PCR; TCRdb's copy keeps in-frame clones and lacks some. The sample shows about 160,000 clones, around nine tenths of them seen only once. What was sequenced was PBMCs. The origin of the receptors is a woman aged 18-35 years in good health and CMV-seropositive.

CDR3: CATSRAGAGNTIYF. The CDR3 DNA is TGTGCCACCAGCAGAGCAGGGGCAGGAAACACCATATATTTT. J is TRBJ1-3 and V is TRBV15, with D perhaps TRBD1 (6 bases). In germline, CDR1 is LNHNV, CDR2 YYDKDF (reference sequence). The CDR3 runs to 14 residues. V was pared by 1 base and J by 4 bases, with 8 bases between.

This clone has only one observation. The chain carries TRBV7-9 and TRBJ2-1; D might be TRBD2 (5 bases). Germline V gene data show CDR1 as SEHNR and CDR2 as FQNEAQ (reference sequence). The V gene lost 5 bases and the J gene lost 4 bases, with 15 bases spanning the gap. The CDR3 contains 15 residues. The CDR3 sequence: CASSGLAKYYNEQFF. For the CDR3, the DNA is TGTGCCAGCAGCGGATTAGCGAAATATTACAATGAGCAGTTCTTC.

The chain carries TRBV9 and TRBJ2-1; 7 bases match TRBD1. Germline CDR1 and CDR2: SGDLS and YYNGEE. The CDR3 is 14 amino acids. The junction had 5 bases not matched to a gene; V was cut back by 3 bases and J by 5 bases. CDR3 amino acids: CASSGRDSHNEQFF. DNA of the CDR3: TGTGCCAGCAGCGGACGGGACAGCCACAATGAGCAGTTCTTC. Based on the CDR3 plus reference TRBV9 and TRBJ2-1, the full variable domain is DSGVTQTPKHLITATGQRVTLRCSPRSGDLSVYWYQQSLDQGLQFLIQYYNGEERAKGNILERFSAQQFPDLHSELNLSSLELGDSALYFCASSGRDSHNEQFFGPGTRLTVL.

V usage is TRBV5-5 and J usage is TRBJ1-4; 7 bases fit TRBD1. The trim removed 3 bases at V and 7 bases at J, leaving 3 bases unmatched. The germline CDR1 and CDR2 sequences are SGHKS and YYEKEE (reference sequence). The CDR3 is 13 amino acids. Here the CDR3 reads CASSSGTAEKLFF. The CDR3 DNA sequence: TGTGCCAGCAGCTCCGGGACAGCTGAAAAACTGTTTTTT.

This clone was detected once. The rearrangement uses TRBV7-9 and TRBJ2-2; TRBD2 aligns across 12 bases. Trimming took 4 bases from V and 3 from J; bases not matched to a gene: 9. The germline V gene has CDR1 SEHNR and CDR2 FQNEAQ (reference sequence). This CDR3 is built from 18 residues. CDR3 in DNA: TGTGCCAGCAGCTCCCGGACTAGCGGGGACGTGGACACCGGGGAGCTGTTTTTT. Encoded protein: CASSSRTSGDVDTGELFF.

The gene calls are TRBV7-8 and TRBJ2-5; the match to TRBD2 covers 7 bases. This CDR3 region has 13 residues. The junction had 3 bases not matched to a gene; V was cut back by 6 bases and J by 2 bases. Germline V CDR1 and CDR2: SGHVS, FQNEAQ. The CDR3 sequence: CASRTAGQETQYF. CDR3 in DNA: TGTGCCAGCAGGACAGCGGGGCAAGAGACCCAGTACTTC.

This chain links TRBV10-1 with TRBJ2-5; a weak D match, TRBD1 (5 bases). The CDR3 is 13 amino acids. The germline V gene has CDR1 WNHNN and CDR2 SYGVQD (reference sequence). V lost 6 bases and J 4 bases, leaving 12 bases between the germline ends. For the CDR3, the DNA is TGCGCCAGCAGCTCCGACAGAGGAGAGACCCAGTACTTC. Translation gives CASSSDRGETQYF.

The chain has TRBV30 and TRBJ2-7; maybe TRBD1 (7 bases). V was pared by 2 bases and J by 2 bases, with 19 bases between. The CDR3 consists of 16 residues. The V gene's germline CDR1 is GTSNPN and CDR2 SVGIG (reference sequence). The CDR3 nucleotides read TGTGCCTGGAGTAACGGTGCAGGGGGGATCACCTACGAGCAGTACTTC. Protein sequence: CAWSNGAGGITYEQYF.